The rows below give T cell receptor beta chains drawn from one sample of a study of a mutant IDH1 vaccine in newly diagnosed glioma. Repertoires were generated with immunoSEQ multiplex PCR, while TCRdb's copy carries only in-frame clones and drops some. This sample carries about 60,000 clones, 84% of them seen once, and the ten largest clones take roughly 3.6%. These receptors are not linked to any known antigen. This specimen was PBMCs, taken from a glioma patient whose treatment included an IDH1 peptide vaccine. These TCRs come from a young man with glioma. Both conserved end residues are part of each CDR3. A D gene is named only where the DNA matches it firmly. Only some rows state a clone size, as once, few, many or a class for expanded clones.

j_gene: TRBJ1-4
v_gene: TRBV25-1
len: 14
abundance: NA
d_gene: NA
CDR3aa: CASSNTAGGEKLFF
CDR3nt: TGTGCCAGCAGTAATACAGCTGGAGGTGAAAAACTGTTTTTT

j_gene: TRBJ2-7
v_gene: TRBV11-2
len: 15
abundance: NA
d_gene: TRBD2
CDR3aa: CASSSGTSGSYEQYF
CDR3nt: TGTGCCAGCAGCTCCGGGACTAGCGGGTCCTACGAGCAGTACTTC

j_gene: TRBJ1-5
v_gene: TRBV5-6
len: 15
abundance: few
d_gene: TRBD1
CDR3aa: CASSLGTVSNQPQHF
CDR3nt: TGTGCCAGCAGTCTCGGGACAGTTAGCAATCAGCCCCAGCATTTT

j_gene: TRBJ1-5
v_gene: TRBV18
len: 16
abundance: once
d_gene: NA
CDR3aa: CASSPGTRGNNQPQHF
CDR3nt: TGTGCCAGCTCACCCGGCACACGGGGTAACAATCAGCCCCAGCATTTT

j_gene: TRBJ2-7
v_gene: TRBV7-2
len: 15
abundance: NA
d_gene: TRBD1
CDR3aa: CASSFLGTAAYEQYF
CDR3nt: TGTGCCAGCAGCTTCCTTGGGACAGCGGCCTACGAGCAGTACTTC

j_gene: TRBJ1-5
v_gene: TRBV10-2
len: 16
abundance: NA
d_gene: TRBD1
CDR3aa: CASGPTGGRSNQPQHF
CDR3nt: TGCGCCAGCGGGCCCACAGGGGGCCGTAGCAATCAGCCCCAGCATTTT

j_gene: TRBJ2-4
v_gene: TRBV28
len: 14
abundance: NA
d_gene: NA
CDR3aa: CASSFGVTKNIQYF
CDR3nt: TGTGCCAGCAGTTTCGGGGTAACCAAAAACATTCAGTACTTC

j_gene: TRBJ2-7
v_gene: TRBV27
len: 13
abundance: NA
d_gene: TRBD2
CDR3aa: CASSFGLAGEQYF
CDR3nt: TGTGCCAGCAGTTTCGGACTAGCGGGCGAGCAGTACTTC

j_gene: TRBJ2-7
v_gene: TRBV4-1
len: 15
abundance: NA
d_gene: NA
CDR3aa: CASSQEGQLSYEQYF
CDR3nt: TGCGCCAGCAGCCAAGAAGGGCAGCTCTCCTACGAGCAGTACTTC

j_gene: TRBJ2-3
v_gene: TRBV19
len: 15
abundance: NA
d_gene: TRBD2
CDR3aa: CASSTSSGGADTQYF
CDR3nt: TGTGCCTCAAGTACGTCTAGCGGGGGGGCAGATACGCAGTATTTT

j_gene: TRBJ1-6
v_gene: TRBV6-5
len: 12
abundance: NA
d_gene: NA
CDR3aa: CASSAYGGLLHF
CDR3nt: TGTGCCAGCAGTGCCTATGGGGGTCTCCTCCACTTT

j_gene: TRBJ2-2
v_gene: TRBV10-1
len: 10
abundance: NA
d_gene: NA
CDR3aa: CASKVCLEVF
CDR3nt: TGCGCCAGCAAGGTGTGCCTCGAGGTTTTT

j_gene: TRBJ2-5
v_gene: TRBV9
len: 13
abundance: NA
d_gene: NA
CDR3aa: CASSVHPGETQYF
CDR3nt: TGTGCCAGCAGCGTACATCCGGGGGAGACCCAGTACTTC

j_gene: TRBJ2-3
v_gene: TRBV4-2
len: 18
abundance: NA
d_gene: NA
CDR3aa: CASSQVDFRGLSTDTQYF
CDR3nt: TGTGCCAGCAGCCAAGTGGATTTCCGGGGGCTTAGCACAGATACGCAGTATTTT

j_gene: TRBJ2-5
v_gene: TRBV25-1
len: 13
abundance: NA
d_gene: NA
CDR3aa: CASSEPGQEAQYF
CDR3nt: TGTGCCAGCAGTGAACCAGGGCAAGAGGCCCAGTACTTC

j_gene: TRBJ2-5
v_gene: TRBV11-2
len: 14
abundance: NA
d_gene: NA
CDR3aa: CASSLGSRSETQYF
CDR3nt: TGTGCCAGCAGCTTAGGTTCTCGGTCGGAGACCCAGTACTTC

j_gene: TRBJ2-7
v_gene: TRBV11-1
len: 17
abundance: NA
d_gene: TRBD1
CDR3aa: CASSLGPSTGAFYEQYF
CDR3nt: TGTGCCAGCAGCTTAGGTCCCTCAACAGGGGCTTTCTACGAGCAGTACTTC

j_gene: TRBJ2-7
v_gene: TRBV9
len: 16
abundance: NA
d_gene: TRBD2
CDR3aa: CASSVGASGGRYEQYF
CDR3nt: TGTGCCAGCAGCGTAGGAGCTAGCGGGGGCCGCTACGAGCAGTACTTC

j_gene: TRBJ2-4
v_gene: TRBV9
len: 14
abundance: NA
d_gene: NA
CDR3aa: CASSAHSRGDIQYF
CDR3nt: TGTGCCAGCAGCGCCCACTCGAGGGGGGACATTCAGTACTTC

j_gene: TRBJ2-7
v_gene: TRBV7-2
len: 14
abundance: few
d_gene: NA
CDR3aa: CASSSQGLSYEQYF
CDR3nt: TGTGCCAGCAGCTCCCAGGGTCTCTCCTACGAGCAGTACTTC

j_gene: TRBJ2-3
v_gene: TRBV27
len: 11
abundance: NA
d_gene: NA
CDR3aa: CASSTTDTQYF
CDR3nt: TGTGCCAGCAGTACAACAGATACGCAGTATTTT

j_gene: TRBJ1-2
v_gene: TRBV5-8
len: 14
abundance: once
d_gene: NA
CDR3aa: CASSLNLANYGYTF
CDR3nt: TGTGCCAGCAGCCTAAACTTAGCTAACTATGGCTACACCTTC

j_gene: TRBJ1-5
v_gene: TRBV2
len: 15
abundance: NA
d_gene: NA
CDR3aa: CASSEKSSSNQPQHF
CDR3nt: TGTGCCAGCAGTGAAAAAAGCAGCAGCAATCAGCCCCAGCATTTT

j_gene: TRBJ2-7
v_gene: TRBV2
len: 15
abundance: NA
d_gene: TRBD2
CDR3aa: CASSSQRGGFYEQYF
CDR3nt: TGTGCCAGCAGCAGTCAGCGGGGGGGCTTTTACGAGCAGTACTTC

j_gene: TRBJ1-2
v_gene: TRBV28
len: 14
abundance: NA
d_gene: TRBD1
CDR3aa: CASSQSDRDFGYTF
CDR3nt: TGTGCCAGCAGTCAATCGGACAGGGACTTTGGCTACACCTTC

j_gene: TRBJ2-1
v_gene: TRBV9
len: 13
abundance: NA
d_gene: NA
CDR3aa: CASSVNFRNEQFF
CDR3nt: TGTGCCAGCAGCGTAAACTTCCGGAATGAGCAGTTCTTC